This T cell receptor beta chain was obtained from a study of T-cell memory formation after mild COVID-19. Study-level points and caveats: Of the contracting clones, CD4+ ones lay mainly in CM and EM, and CD8+ ones in EMRA. A balance of CD4 and CD8 characterized clones contracting day 15 to 85, whereas later expanders leaned CD4+. Some clones that responded were present in memory (sampled pre-infection), which suggests cross-reactive memory joined. SARS-CoV-2 specificity was not confirmed for second-wave clones peaking on day 37.

This clonotype was counted a few times. Its antigen is unidentified. TCRdb re-derived calls from the 5' RACE reads in MiXCR, one entry per CDR3 protein. Among fewer than 400,000 distinct CDR3 sequences listed, around a sixth were seen once. Sequences were obtained from PBMCs or a T cell subset sorted from them (not recorded which). The sequence came from a man aged 18 to 29 who had mild COVID-19 (a few samples of this study predate the infection). Cell type and time point are not known.

The CDR3 nucleotides are TGTGCCAGCAGTTTATTCGGCCAGGGCAGTTCACCCCTCCACTTT. The encoded protein is CASSLFGQGSSPLHF. The rearrangement uses TRBV28 and TRBJ1-6, with D maybe TRBD1 (5 bases). V was shortened by 1 base and J by 9 bases, with 13 bases between the two germline ends. The germline gives CDR1 MDHEN, CDR2 SYDVKM. The CDR3 has 15 amino acids.